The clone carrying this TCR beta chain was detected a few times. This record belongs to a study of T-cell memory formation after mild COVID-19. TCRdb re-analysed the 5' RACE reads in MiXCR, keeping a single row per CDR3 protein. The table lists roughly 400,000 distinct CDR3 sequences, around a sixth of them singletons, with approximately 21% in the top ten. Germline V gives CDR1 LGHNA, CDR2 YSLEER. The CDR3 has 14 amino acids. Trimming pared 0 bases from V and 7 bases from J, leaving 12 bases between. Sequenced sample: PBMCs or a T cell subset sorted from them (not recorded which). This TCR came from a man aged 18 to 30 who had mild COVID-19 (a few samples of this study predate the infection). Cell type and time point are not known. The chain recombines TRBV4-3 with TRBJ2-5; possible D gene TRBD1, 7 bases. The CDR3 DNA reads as TGCGCCAGCAGCCAAGAAGGGACAGCGGGGACCCAGTACTTC. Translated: CASSQEGTAGTQYF.